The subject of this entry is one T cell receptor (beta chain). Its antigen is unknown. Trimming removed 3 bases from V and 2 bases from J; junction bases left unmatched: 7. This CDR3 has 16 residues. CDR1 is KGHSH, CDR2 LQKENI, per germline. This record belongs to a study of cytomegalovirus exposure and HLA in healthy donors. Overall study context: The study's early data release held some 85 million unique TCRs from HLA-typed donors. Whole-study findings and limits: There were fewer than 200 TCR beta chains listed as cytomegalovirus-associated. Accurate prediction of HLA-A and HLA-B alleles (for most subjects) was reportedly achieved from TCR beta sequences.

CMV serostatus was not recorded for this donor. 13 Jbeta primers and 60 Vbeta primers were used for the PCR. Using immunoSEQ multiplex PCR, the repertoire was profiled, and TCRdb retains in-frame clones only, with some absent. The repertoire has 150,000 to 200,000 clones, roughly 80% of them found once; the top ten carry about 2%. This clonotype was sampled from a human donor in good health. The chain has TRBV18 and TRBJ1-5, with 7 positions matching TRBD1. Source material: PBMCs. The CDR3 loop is CASSPRTGEGNQPQHF. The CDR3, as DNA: TGTGCCAGCTCACCTCGTACAGGGGAAGGCAATCAGCCCCAGCATTTT.